This passage covers 24 T cell receptor beta chains from one sample sequenced in a study of early T cells in non-severe SARS-CoV-2 infection. MiXCR was run by TCRdb on the 5' RACE reads, yielding one entry per CDR3 protein. The sample holds under 90,000 distinct CDR3 sequences, less than 15% seen once. The material sequenced was whole blood. The receptors here all came from an adult who was a healthcare worker with PCR-confirmed SARS-CoV-2 infection or an uninfected control (not recorded which).

The sample holds a few counts of this clonotype. The chain uses TRBV20-1 and TRBJ2-1; 11 bases are a match to TRBD2. With V trimmed by 5 bases and J by 5 bases, 8 bases remained unmatched. CDR1 and CDR2 from the germline V gene are DFQATT and SNEGSKA (reference sequence). CDR3 length: 15 residues. CDR3 amino acids: CSARYGTSGNNEQFF. DNA for the CDR3: TGCAGTGCTCGTTACGGGACTAGCGGAAACAATGAGCAGTTCTTC.

This clonotype was counted many times. This chain uses TRBV4-1 with TRBJ2-4; a weak D match, TRBD1 (6 bases). Between the trimmed V and J ends, which lost 4 bases and 4 bases, there was a span of 14 bases. CDR1 and CDR2 from the germline V gene are MGHRA and YSYEKL. The CDR3 length is 15 residues. As DNA, the CDR3 is TGCGCCAGCAGCCTAATTGGGACAAAAAAAAACATTCAGTACTTC. It codes for CASSLIGTKKNIQYF.

This chain uses TRBV20-1 with TRBJ1-2; maybe TRBD1 (5 bases). The CDR3 has 15 residues. The germline V gene has CDR1 DFQATT and CDR2 SNEGSKA (reference sequence). V was clipped by 3 bases and J by 8 bases, with 22 bases between them. CDR3 DNA sequence: TGCAGTGCTAGTGCAACGGGGCAGTCCACGAGAGGCTACACCTTC. It specifies CSASATGQSTRGYTF.

This clonotype was observed a few times. The rearrangement uses TRBV7-9 and TRBJ1-2; D unresolved. This CDR3 spans 14 amino acids. In germline, CDR1 is SEHNR, CDR2 FQNEAQ (reference sequence). V was trimmed by 3 bases and J by 7 bases, leaving 15 bases between them. CDR3 nucleotides: TGTGCCAGCAGCTTTATGAATCGCGTGTCTGGCTACACCTTC. Its translation is CASSFMNRVSGYTF.

In its sample, this clonotype was seen a few times. V and J are TRBV20-1 and TRBJ1-2, with a weak D call TRBD1 (6 bases). The CDR3 runs to 13 residues. CDR1 and CDR2 from the germline V gene are DFQATT and SNEGSKA (reference sequence). V was cut by 5 bases and J by 6 bases, with 16 bases left in between. In nucleotides, the CDR3 is TGCAGTGCTCCCCACTCACAGGGTCATGGCTACACCTTC. Translated: CSAPHSQGHGYTF.

This clonotype came up a few times. J is TRBJ2-1 and V is TRBV7-9; maybe TRBD1 (6 bases). CDR1 and CDR2 (germline): SEHNR, FQNEAQ (reference sequence). The V and J ends lost 4 bases and 8 bases respectively, with 18 bases between them. The CDR3 has 15 amino acids. CDR3 in amino acids: CASSSRDKGIDEQFF. CDR3 DNA: TGTGCCAGCAGCTCCCGGGACAAGGGGATCGATGAGCAGTTCTTC.

There are a few counts of this clonotype. The chain employs TRBV4-2 and TRBJ1-4; unclear D gene. V lost 4 bases and J lost 0, with 12 bases in between. This CDR3 comprises 16 residues. The V gene's germline CDR1 is LGHNA and CDR2 YNFKEQ. The CDR3 spells CASSPAADATNEKLFF. The CDR3 DNA is TGTGCCAGCAGCCCAGCGGCGGATGCAACTAATGAAAAACTGTTTTTT.

Only a few counts were recorded for this clonotype. The rearrangement uses TRBV20-1 and TRBJ1-4; D call uncertain. Trimming pared 6 bases from V and 2 bases from J, leaving 13 bases between. The germline gives CDR1 DFQATT, CDR2 SNEGSKA (reference sequence). The CDR3 totals 14 residues. The CDR3: CSARDLSTNEKLFF. CDR3 sequence (DNA): TGCAGTGCCCGCGACCTGTCGACTAATGAAAAACTGTTTTTT.

Worth noting for this clonotype: A much larger clone is a single base away; this may be a read error. The chain joins TRBV28 to TRBJ2-2; TRBD1 might be the D (6 bases). The CDR3 contains 15 residues. The V gene's germline CDR1 is MDHEN and CDR2 SYDVKM. V was trimmed by 6 bases and J by 1 base, leaving 12 bases between them. DNA for the CDR3: TGTGCCAGCAGATTCTTGACAGGGAACACCGGGGAGCTGTTTTTT. Translation: CASRFLTGNTGELFF.

This clonotype was picked up a small number of times. The chain is built from TRBV5-1 and TRBJ2-1; tentatively, D is TRBD2 (5 bases). This CDR3 is built from 13 residues. Per germline, CDR1 SGHRS and CDR2 YFSETQ. V gave up 2 bases and J gave up 15 bases, with 18 bases separating them. The DNA for the CDR3 is TGCGCCAGCAGCTTTTTCGGGGAAAACAGCCTGTTCTTC. It is translated as CASSFFGENSLFF.

The chain joins TRBV7-3 to TRBJ1-2; TRBD1 is a possible D gene (6 bases). Trimming pared 5 bases from V and 0 bases from J, leaving 13 bases between. The length of the CDR3 is 15 residues. Germline values: CDR1 SGHTA, CDR2 FQGTGA. CDR3 coding DNA: TGTGCCAGCAGCCCTGAAGGGGGTTCTAACTATGGCTACACCTTC. This sequence encodes CASSPEGGSNYGYTF.

This clonotype was counted at least ten times. The J gene is TRBJ1-5, the V gene TRBV19; TRBD1 matches at 7 bases. The CDR3 runs 16 residues. Losses at the gene ends were 1 base for V and 4 bases for J; bases not matched to a gene: 7. CDR1 is LNHDA, CDR2 SQIVND, per germline (reference sequence). The CDR3 is CASSIVGDSRNQPQHF. CDR3 DNA: TGTGCCAGTAGTATAGTCGGGGACAGCCGAAATCAGCCCCAGCATTTT. The variable domain in full, completed from reference TRBV19 and TRBJ1-5, reads DGGITQSPKYLFRKEGQNVTLSCEQNLNHDAMYWYRQDPGQGLRLIYYSQIVNDFQKGDIAEGYSVSREKKESFPLTVTSAQKNPTAFYLCASSIVGDSRNQPQHFGDGTRLSIL.

This clonotype came up many times. CDR3: CASTLEWGGYTEAFF. CDR3 DNA: TGTGCCAGCACCCTAGAGTGGGGAGGGTACACTGAAGCTTTCTTT. This chain uses TRBV6-1 with TRBJ1-1; no reliable D call. From germline, CDR1 is MNHNS and CDR2 SASEGT. This CDR3 comprises 15 residues. The V and J ends lost 7 bases and 3 bases respectively, with 18 bases between them.

This clonotype appeared once. The chain uses TRBV11-1 and TRBJ1-2, with a weak D call TRBD1 (5 bases). Trimming shortened V by 4 bases and J by 4 bases, and 13 bases separated the two germline ends. Germline values: CDR1 SGHAT, CDR2 FQDESV (reference sequence). The CDR3 is made up of 14 amino acids. This CDR3 reads CASSSQGLGYGYTF. For the CDR3, the DNA is TGTGCCAGCAGCTCTCAGGGCCTTGGCTATGGCTACACCTTC.

The chain employs TRBV20-1 and TRBJ2-1; 10 positions match TRBD2. CDR1 and CDR2 (germline): DFQATT, SNEGSKA (reference sequence). The CDR3 is made up of 20 amino acids. V shed 0 bases, J shed 1 base, and the junction held 15 bases outside the gene matches. The CDR3 loop is CSARDPSGSNSKRSYNEQFF. CDR3 DNA sequence: TGCAGTGCTAGAGACCCTAGCGGGAGTAATAGTAAGAGATCCTACAATGAGCAGTTCTTC.

In this sample, this clonotype turned up many times. V usage is TRBV28 and J usage is TRBJ2-1, with 7 nucleotides matching TRBD1. With V trimmed by 7 bases and J by 13 bases, 13 bases remained unmatched. Germline CDR1 MDHEN, CDR2 SYDVKM. The CDR3 is made up of 13 amino acids. This CDR3 reads CASTRSGGDQQFF. In DNA form, the CDR3 reads TGTGCCAGCACCCGTTCAGGGGGAGATCAACAGTTCTTC.

This clonotype was observed a handful of times. The genes are TRBV28 and TRBJ2-4, with no clear D. This CDR3 spans 14 amino acids. Germline-derived CDR1 and CDR2 are MDHEN and SYDVKM. The V end was cut by 8 bases, the J end by 0 bases, with 11 bases between. CDR3 sequence reads: CASGYTLAKNIQYF. The CDR3 DNA sequence: TGTGCCAGCGGCTACACACTAGCCAAAAACATTCAGTACTTC.

This clonotype was found many times. The V call is TRBV20-1, the J call TRBJ2-3; D is unclear. CDR1 is DFQATT and CDR2 is SNEGSKA in the germline V gene (reference sequence). V lost 0 bases and J 0 bases, leaving 10 bases between the germline ends. The CDR3 is 15 residues long. The DNA for the CDR3 is TGCAGTGCTAGAGATCTCGGCACTAGCACAGATACGCAGTATTTT. Translated, it gives CSARDLGTSTDTQYF.

The rearrangement uses TRBV2 and TRBJ2-7; no definite D call. Germline V lookup: CDR1 SNHLY, CDR2 FYNNEI. V was trimmed by 3 bases and J by 0 bases, leaving 12 bases between them. CDR3 size: 15 residues. CDR3 DNA: TGTGCCAGCAGTGATGGCGGCAGTCCCTCCTACGAGCAGTACTTC. It translates to CASSDGGSPSYEQYF.

V gene TRBV7-9 combines with J gene TRBJ2-3; D gene unclear. V lost 3 bases and J 1 base, leaving 11 bases between the germline ends. From germline, CDR1 is SEHNR and CDR2 FQNEAQ (reference sequence). The CDR3 has 15 amino acids. CDR3 bases: TGTGCCAGCAGCTTGGTGGCGTCGGGCACAGATACGCAGTATTTT. It is translated as CASSLVASGTDTQYF.

Only a few counts were recorded for this clonotype. The chain combines TRBV10-3 with TRBJ2-7; TRBD1 agrees at 9 bases. Unmatched junction bases numbered 6, after V lost 3 bases and J lost 3 bases. The CDR3 spans 15 residues. Germline V gene lookup returns CDR1 ENHRY and CDR2 SYGVKD. In DNA, the CDR3 is TGTGCCATCAGTGACCGGGACAGGGCTAACTACGAGCAGTACTTC. This gives the protein CAISDRDRANYEQYF.

The chain joins TRBV6-5 to TRBJ2-5; D perhaps matches TRBD1 (6 bases). CDR3 length: 13 amino acids. CDR1 and CDR2 (germline): MNHEY, SVGAGI. Deletions cut 2 bases from V and 5 bases from J, with 9 bases between. For the CDR3, the DNA is TGTGCCAGCAGTTACAGTGGGGGCGAGACCCAGTACTTC. Its translation: CASSYSGGETQYF.

The chain carries TRBV6-5 and TRBJ1-2; D unresolved. This CDR3 contains 13 residues. Per the germline V gene, CDR1 is MNHEY and CDR2 is SVGAGI. V dropped 5 bases and J dropped 8 bases, with 15 bases sitting between them. CDR3 protein: CASSHTENSGYTF. CDR3 DNA sequence: TGTGCCAGCAGTCACACAGAGAACAGCGGCTACACCTTC.

This clonotype came up a few times. The chain has TRBV5-1 and TRBJ1-1, with D unresolved. The germline V gene has CDR1 SGHRS and CDR2 YFSETQ. This CDR3 is built from 15 residues. The V and J ends lost 0 bases and 0 bases respectively, with 9 bases between them. CDR3 sequence reads: CASSLATVLNTEAFF. CDR3 sequence (DNA): TGCGCCAGCAGCTTGGCCACGGTTCTGAACACTGAAGCTTTCTTT.